This TCR beta chain was obtained from a study of vaccination and CD4 T cells after COVID-19. Background on the study: Convalescent donors were composed of six males and four females, of whom two were Hispanic. The authors gave control cultures a CEFX pool, an HIV-1 Nef pool, or no peptide. Study results and caveats: Median SARS-CoV-2-reactive clonotype numbers went up from about 22 to 38, but not significantly.

With the Oncomine TCR Beta short-read assay, DNA from cultured CD4+ T cells was sequenced. From the PCR reads, TCRdb called clonotypes with MiXCR, one entry per CDR3 protein. The repertoire holds 7,500 or so distinct CDR3 sequences, with less than 70% as singletons. Details on this clonotype: The antigen is unknown.

Treatment defined: roughly 11-day PBMC culture with coronavirus spike peptide pools or control peptides (ViraFEST assay). ViraFEST grew antigen-specific T cells using peptide pools, then sequenced TCRs. V lost 5 bases, J lost 4 bases, and 10 bases lay in between. CDR3 length equals 13 residues. CDR1 and CDR2 from the germline V gene are SGHTA and FQGTGA. This specimen was cultured CD4+ T cells from blood, taken after SARS-CoV-2 vaccination. The V gene is TRBV7-3, the J gene TRBJ2-3; possible D gene TRBD2, 5 bases. The sequence was collected from a human donor with COVID-19. The DNA of the CDR3 is TGTGCCAGCAGCCGCTCCGGGGCAGATACGCAGTATTTT. Translated, it gives CASSRSGADTQYF.